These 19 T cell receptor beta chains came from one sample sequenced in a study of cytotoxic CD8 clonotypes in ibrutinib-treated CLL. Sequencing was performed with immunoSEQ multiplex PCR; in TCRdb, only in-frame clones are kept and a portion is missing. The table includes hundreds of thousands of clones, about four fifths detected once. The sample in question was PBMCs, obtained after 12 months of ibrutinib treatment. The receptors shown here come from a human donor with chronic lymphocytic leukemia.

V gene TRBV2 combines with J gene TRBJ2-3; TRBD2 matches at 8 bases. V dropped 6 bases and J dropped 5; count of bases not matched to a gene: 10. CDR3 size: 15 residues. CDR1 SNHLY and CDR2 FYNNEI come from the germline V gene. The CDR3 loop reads CASREAGGGKDTQYF. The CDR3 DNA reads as TGTGCCAGCAGAGAGGCGGGAGGTGGAAAAGATACGCAGTATTTT.

CDR3 residues: CASSLALAGWETQYF. The CDR3 DNA reads as TGTGCCAGCAGCTTGGCGTTAGCGGGATGGGAGACCCAGTACTTC. V and J are TRBV5-6 and TRBJ2-5; 8 positions agree with TRBD2. The germline gives CDR1 SGHDT, CDR2 YYEEEE. This CDR3 has 15 residues. V lost 0 bases to trimming and J lost 5 bases; unmatched junction nucleotides: 6.

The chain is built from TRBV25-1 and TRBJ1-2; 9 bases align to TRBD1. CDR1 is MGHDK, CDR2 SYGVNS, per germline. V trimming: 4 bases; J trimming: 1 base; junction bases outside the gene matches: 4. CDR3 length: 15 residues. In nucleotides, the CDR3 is TGTGCCAGCAGTGGGCGGACAGGGGATAACTATGGCTACACCTTC. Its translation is CASSGRTGDNYGYTF.

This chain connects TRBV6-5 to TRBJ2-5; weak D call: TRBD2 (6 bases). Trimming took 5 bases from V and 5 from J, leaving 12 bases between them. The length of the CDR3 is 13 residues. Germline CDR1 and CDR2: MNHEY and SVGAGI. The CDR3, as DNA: TGTGCCAGCAGTACCGGACGGGGGGAGACCCAGTACTTC. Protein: CASSTGRGETQYF.

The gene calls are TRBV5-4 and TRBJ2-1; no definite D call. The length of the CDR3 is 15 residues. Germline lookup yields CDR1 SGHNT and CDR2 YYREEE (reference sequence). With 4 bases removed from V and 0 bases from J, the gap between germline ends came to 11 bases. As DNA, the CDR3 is TGTGCCAGCAGCCGGCCAGAGAGCTCCTACAATGAGCAGTTCTTC. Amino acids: CASSRPESSYNEQFF.

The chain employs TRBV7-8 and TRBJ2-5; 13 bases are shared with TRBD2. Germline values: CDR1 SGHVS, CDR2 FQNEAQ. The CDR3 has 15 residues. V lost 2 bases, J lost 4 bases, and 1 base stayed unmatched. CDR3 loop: CASSLRLAGGETQYF. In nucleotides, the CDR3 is TGTGCCAGCAGCTTAAGACTAGCGGGAGGAGAGACCCAGTACTTC.

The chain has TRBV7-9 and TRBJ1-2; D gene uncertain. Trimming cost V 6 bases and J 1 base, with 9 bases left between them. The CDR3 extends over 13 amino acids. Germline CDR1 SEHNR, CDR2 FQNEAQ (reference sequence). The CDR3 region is CASRMDGNYGYTF. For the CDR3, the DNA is TGTGCCAGCAGGATGGACGGTAACTATGGCTACACCTTC.

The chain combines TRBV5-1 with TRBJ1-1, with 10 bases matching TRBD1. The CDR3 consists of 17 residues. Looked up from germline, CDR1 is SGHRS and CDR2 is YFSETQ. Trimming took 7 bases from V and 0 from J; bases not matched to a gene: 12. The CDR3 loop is CASGLGRTGGMNTEAFF. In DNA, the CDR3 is TGCGCCAGCGGTTTGGGAAGGACAGGGGGGATGAACACTGAAGCTTTCTTT.

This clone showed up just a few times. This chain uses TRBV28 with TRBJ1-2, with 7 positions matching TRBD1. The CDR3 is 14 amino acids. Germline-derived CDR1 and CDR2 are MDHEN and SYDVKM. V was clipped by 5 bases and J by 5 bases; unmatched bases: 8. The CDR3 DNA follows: TGTGCCAGCAGTCCTGGTCAGGGGGTTTATGGCTACACCTTC. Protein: CASSPGQGVYGYTF.

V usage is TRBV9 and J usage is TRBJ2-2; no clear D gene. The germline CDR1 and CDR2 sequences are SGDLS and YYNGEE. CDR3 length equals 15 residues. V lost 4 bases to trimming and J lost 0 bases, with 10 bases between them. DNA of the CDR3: TGTGCCAGCAGCCCCCGGACGGCGAACACCGGGGAGCTGTTTTTT. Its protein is CASSPRTANTGELFF. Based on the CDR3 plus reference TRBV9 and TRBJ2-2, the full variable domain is DSGVTQTPKHLITATGQRVTLRCSPRSGDLSVYWYQQSLDQGLQFLIQYYNGEERAKGNILERFSAQQFPDLHSELNLSSLELGDSALYFCASSPRTANTGELFFGEGSRLTVL.

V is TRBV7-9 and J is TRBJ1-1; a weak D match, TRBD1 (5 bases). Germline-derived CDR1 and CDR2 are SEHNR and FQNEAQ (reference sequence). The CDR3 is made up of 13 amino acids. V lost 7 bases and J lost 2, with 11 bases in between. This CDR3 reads CASIGQGNTEAFF. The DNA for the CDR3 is TGTGCCAGCATCGGTCAGGGCAACACTGAAGCTTTCTTT.

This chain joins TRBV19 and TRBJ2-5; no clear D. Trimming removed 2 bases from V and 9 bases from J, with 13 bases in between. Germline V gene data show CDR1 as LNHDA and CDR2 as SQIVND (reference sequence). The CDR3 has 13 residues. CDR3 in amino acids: CASSITHKLPQYF. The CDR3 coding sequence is TGTGCCAGTAGTATAACGCATAAACTTCCCCAGTACTTC.

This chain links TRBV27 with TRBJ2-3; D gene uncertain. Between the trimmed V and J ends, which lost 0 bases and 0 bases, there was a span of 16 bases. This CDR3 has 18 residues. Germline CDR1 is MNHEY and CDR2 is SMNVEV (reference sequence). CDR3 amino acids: CASSLSGRSIYSTDTQYF. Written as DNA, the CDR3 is TGTGCCAGCAGTTTATCGGGTCGATCAATATATAGCACAGATACGCAGTATTTT.

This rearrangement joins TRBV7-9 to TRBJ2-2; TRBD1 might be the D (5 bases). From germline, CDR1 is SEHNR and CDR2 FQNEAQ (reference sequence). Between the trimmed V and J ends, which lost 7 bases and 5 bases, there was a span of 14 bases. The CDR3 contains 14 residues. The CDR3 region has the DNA TGTGCCAGCACCGAAGGGGTGGGGACCGGGGAGCTGTTTTTT. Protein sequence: CASTEGVGTGELFF.

CDR3: CASSLLGGLSGSPLHF. In DNA form, the CDR3 reads TGTGCCAGCAGTCTCCTTGGGGGTCTGTCGGGTTCACCCCTCCACTTT. This rearrangement joins TRBV27 to TRBJ1-6; D might be TRBD1 (5 bases). The CDR3 totals 16 residues. CDR1 and CDR2 (germline): MNHEY, SMNVEV (reference sequence). Trimming shortened V by 5 bases and J by 9 bases, and 20 bases separated the two germline ends.

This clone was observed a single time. The CDR3 here is CASSVGRETQYF. The CDR3 bases are TGTGCCAGCAGTGTCGGTCGGGAGACCCAGTACTTC. V usage is TRBV25-1 and J usage is TRBJ2-5, with D unclear. V lost 4 bases, J lost 5 bases, and 8 bases lay in between. Germline assignment: CDR1 MGHDK and CDR2 SYGVNS. This CDR3 spans 12 amino acids.

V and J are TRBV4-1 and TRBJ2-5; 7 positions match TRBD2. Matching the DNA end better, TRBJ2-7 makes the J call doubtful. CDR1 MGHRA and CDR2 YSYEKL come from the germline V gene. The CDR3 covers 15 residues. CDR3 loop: CASSQGTSLAYEQYF. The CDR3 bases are TGCGCCAGCAGCCAAGGGACTAGTCTAGCCTACGAGCAGTACTTC.

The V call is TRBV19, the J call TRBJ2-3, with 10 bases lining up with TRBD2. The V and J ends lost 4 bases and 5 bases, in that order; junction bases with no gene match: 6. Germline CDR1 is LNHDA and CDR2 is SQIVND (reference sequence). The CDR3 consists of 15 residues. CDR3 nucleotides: TGTGCCAGTAGTACGGGACTAGCGCCCGGAGATACGCAGTATTTT. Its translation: CASSTGLAPGDTQYF.

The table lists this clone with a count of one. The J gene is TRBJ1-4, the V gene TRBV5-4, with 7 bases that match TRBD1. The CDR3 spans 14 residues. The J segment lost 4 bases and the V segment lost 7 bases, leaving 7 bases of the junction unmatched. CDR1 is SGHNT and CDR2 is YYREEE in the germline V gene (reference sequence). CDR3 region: CASGPGTDNEKLFF. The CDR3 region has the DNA TGTGCCAGCGGACCCGGGACAGATAATGAAAAACTGTTTTTT.